The entry below describes one T cell receptor beta chain. The data belong to a study of blood T cell repertoires in COVID-19. The CDR3 extends over 16 amino acids. Clones were read by immunoSEQ multiplex PCR, and TCRdb kept only the in-frame ones, dropping some. The sample holds some 500,000 clones; 88% are singletons and the top ten take 1.8%. V usage is TRBV21-1 and J usage is TRBJ2-4; the table's TRBD2 call for D was not verified on the DNA. TRBV21-1 is a pseudogene locus. This receptor was taken from a middle-aged woman who had recovered from COVID-19. The sample taken for sequencing was PBMCs or T cells enriched from blood (not recorded which). Here the CDR3 reads CASSTVDSQAKNIQYF. The CDR3 DNA reads as TGTGCCAGCAGCACCGTCGACTCCCAAGCCAAAAACATTCAGTACTTC.